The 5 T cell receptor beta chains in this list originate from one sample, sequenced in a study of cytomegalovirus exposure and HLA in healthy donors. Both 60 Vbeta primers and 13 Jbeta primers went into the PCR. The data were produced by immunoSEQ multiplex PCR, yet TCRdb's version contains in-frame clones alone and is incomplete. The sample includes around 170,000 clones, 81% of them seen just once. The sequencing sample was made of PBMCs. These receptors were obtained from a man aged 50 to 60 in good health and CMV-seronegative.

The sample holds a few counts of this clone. CDR3 protein: CASSPTGARPYTF. DNA for the CDR3: TGTGCCAGCAGCCCGACAGGGGCGCGACCCTACACCTTC. This sequence joins TRBV27 and TRBJ1-2; TRBD1 matches at 8 bases. Germline CDR1 reads MNHEY; CDR2 reads SMNVEV (reference sequence). The CDR3 length is 13 residues. V shed 6 bases and J 10 bases; nucleotides not matched to a gene: 10.

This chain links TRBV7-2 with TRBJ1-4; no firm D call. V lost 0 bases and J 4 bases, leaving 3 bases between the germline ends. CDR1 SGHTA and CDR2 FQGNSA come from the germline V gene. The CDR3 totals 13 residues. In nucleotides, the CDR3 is TGTGCCAGCAGCTTAGCCTATAATGAAAAACTGTTTTTT. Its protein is CASSLAYNEKLFF.

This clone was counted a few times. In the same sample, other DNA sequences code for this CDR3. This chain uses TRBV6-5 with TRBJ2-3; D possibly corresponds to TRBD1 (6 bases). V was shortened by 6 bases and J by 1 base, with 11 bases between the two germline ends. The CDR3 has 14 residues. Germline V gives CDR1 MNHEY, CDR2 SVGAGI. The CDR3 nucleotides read TGTGCCAGCAGAACGACAGGTGGCACAGATACGCAGTATTTT. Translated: CASRTTGGTDTQYF.

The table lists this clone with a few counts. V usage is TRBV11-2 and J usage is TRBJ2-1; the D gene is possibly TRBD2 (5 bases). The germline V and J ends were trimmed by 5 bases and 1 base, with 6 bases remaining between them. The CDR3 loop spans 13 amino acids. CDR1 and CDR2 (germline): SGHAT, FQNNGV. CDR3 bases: TGTGCCAGCAGCGAGGGATCCTACAATGAGCAGTTCTTC. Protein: CASSEGSYNEQFF.

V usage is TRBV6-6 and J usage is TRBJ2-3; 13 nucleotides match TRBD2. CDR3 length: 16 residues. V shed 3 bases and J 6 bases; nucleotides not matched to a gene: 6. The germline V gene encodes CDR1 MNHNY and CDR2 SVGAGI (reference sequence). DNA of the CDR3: TGTGCCAGCAGTTATTCCACTAGCGGGGGGGTGGATACGCAGTATTTT. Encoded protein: CASSYSTSGGVDTQYF.